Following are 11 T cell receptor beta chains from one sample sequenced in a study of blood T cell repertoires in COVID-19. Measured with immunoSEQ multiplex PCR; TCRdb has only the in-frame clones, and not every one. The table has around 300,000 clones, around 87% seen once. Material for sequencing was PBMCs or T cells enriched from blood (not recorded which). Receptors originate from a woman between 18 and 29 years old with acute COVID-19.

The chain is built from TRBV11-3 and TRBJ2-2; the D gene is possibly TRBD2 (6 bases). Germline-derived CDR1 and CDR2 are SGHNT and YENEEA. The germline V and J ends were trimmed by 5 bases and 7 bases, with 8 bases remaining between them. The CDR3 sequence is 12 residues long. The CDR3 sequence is CASSPRGGELFF. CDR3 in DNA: TGTGCCAGCAGCCCGCGGGGCGGGGAGCTGTTTTTT. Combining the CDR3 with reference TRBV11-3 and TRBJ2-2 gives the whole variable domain EAGVVQSPRYKIIEKKQPVAFWCNPISGHNTLYWYLQNLGQGPELLIRYENEEAVDDSQLPKDRFSAERLKGVDSTLKIQPAELGDSAVYLCASSPRGGELFFGEGSRLTVL.

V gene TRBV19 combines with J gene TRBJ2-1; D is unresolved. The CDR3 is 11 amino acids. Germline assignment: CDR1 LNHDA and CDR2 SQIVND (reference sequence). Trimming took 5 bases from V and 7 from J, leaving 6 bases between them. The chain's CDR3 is CASSVYNEQFF. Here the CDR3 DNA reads TGTGCCAGTAGTGTCTATAATGAGCAGTTCTTC.

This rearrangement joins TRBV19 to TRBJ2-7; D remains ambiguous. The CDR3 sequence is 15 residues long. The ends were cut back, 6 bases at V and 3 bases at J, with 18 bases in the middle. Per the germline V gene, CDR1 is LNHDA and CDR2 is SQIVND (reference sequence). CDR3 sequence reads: CASSSPTTGVYEQYF. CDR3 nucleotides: TGTGCCAGTAGCTCACCGACGACTGGAGTCTACGAGCAGTACTTC.

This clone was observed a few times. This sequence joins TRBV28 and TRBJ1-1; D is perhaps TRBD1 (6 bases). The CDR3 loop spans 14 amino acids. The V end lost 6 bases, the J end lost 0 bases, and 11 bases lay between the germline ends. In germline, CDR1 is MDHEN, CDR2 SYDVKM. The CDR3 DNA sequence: TGTGCCAGCAGCCTCCAGGGGTTGAACACTGAAGCTTTCTTT. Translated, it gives CASSLQGLNTEAFF.

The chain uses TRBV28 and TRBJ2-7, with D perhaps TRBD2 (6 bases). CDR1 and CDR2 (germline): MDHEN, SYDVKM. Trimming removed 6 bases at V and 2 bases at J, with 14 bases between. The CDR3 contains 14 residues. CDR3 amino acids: CASSRDGEAYEQYF. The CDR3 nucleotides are TGTGCCAGCAGCCGTGACGGGGAGGCCTACGAGCAGTACTTC.

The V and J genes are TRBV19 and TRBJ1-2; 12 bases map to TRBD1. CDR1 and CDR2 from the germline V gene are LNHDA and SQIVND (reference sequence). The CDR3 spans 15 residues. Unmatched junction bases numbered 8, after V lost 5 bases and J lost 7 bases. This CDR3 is CASSPPGTGGVGYTF. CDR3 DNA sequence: TGTGCCAGTAGTCCCCCGGGGACAGGGGGCGTTGGCTACACCTTC.

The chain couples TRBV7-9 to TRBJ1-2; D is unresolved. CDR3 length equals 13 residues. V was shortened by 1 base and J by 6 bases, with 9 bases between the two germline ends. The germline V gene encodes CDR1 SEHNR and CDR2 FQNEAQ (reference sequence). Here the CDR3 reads CASSLDSSDGYTF. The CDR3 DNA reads TGTGCCAGCAGCTTAGACAGCTCTGATGGCTACACCTTC. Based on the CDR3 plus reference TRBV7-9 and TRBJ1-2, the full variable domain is DTGVSQNPRHKITKRGQNVTFRCDPISEHNRLYWYRQTLGQGPEFLTYFQNEAQLEKSRLLSDRFSAERPKGSFSTLEIQRTEQGDSAMYLCASSLDSSDGYTFGSGTRLTVV.

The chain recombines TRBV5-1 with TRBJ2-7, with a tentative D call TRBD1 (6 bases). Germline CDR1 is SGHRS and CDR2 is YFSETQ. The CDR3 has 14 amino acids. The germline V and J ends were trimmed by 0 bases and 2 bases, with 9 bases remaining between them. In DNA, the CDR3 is TGCGCCAGCAGCTTGGAACAGGGAACCTACGAGCAGTACTTC. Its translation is CASSLEQGTYEQYF.

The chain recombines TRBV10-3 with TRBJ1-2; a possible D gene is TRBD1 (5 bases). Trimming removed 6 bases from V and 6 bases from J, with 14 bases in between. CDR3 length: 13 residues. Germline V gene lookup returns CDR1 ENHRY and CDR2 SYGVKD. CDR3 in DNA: TGTGCCATCAGAGGACACCAGGCCGATGGCTACACCTTC. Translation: CAIRGHQADGYTF.

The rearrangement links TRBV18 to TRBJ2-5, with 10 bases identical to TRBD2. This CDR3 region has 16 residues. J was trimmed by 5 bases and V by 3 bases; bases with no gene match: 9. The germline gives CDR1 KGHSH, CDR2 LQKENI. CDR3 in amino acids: CASSPRGLATGETQYF. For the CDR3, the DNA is TGTGCCAGCTCACCCCGGGGACTAGCGACTGGCGAGACCCAGTACTTC.

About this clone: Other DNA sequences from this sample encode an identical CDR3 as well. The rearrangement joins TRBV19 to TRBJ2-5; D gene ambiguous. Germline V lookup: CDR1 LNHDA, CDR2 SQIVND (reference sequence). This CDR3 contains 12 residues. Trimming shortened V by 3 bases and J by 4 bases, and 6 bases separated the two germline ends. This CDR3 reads CASSIRGETQYF. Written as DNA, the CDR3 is TGTGCCAGTAGTATCAGAGGAGAGACCCAGTACTTC.